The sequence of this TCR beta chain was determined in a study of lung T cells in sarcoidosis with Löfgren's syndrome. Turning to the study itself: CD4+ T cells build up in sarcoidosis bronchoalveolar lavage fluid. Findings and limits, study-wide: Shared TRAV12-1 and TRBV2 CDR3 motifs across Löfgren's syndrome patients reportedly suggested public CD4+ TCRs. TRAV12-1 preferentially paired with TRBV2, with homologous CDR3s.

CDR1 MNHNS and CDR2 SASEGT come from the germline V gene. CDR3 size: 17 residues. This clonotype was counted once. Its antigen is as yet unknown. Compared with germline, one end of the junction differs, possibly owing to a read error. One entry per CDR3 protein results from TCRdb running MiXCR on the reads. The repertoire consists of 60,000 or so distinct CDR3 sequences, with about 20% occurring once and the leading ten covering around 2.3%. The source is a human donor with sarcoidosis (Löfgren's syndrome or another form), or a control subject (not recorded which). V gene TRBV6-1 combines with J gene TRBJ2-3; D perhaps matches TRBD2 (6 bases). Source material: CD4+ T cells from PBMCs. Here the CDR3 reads CANSPRDGPAGTDTQYF. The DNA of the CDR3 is TGTGCCAACAGTCCGCGGGACGGACCCGCTGGCACAGATACGCAGTATTTT.